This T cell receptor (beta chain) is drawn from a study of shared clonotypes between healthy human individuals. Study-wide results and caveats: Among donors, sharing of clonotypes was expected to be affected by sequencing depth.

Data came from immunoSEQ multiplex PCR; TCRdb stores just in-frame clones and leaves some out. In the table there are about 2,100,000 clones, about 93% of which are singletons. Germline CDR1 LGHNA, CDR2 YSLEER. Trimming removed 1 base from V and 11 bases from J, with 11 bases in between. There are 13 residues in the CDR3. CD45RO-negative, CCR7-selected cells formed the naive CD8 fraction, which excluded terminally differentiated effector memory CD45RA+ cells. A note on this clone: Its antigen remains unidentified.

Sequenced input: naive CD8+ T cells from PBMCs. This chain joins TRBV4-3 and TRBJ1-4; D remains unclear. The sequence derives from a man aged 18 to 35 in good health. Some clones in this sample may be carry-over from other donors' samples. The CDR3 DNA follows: TGCGCCAGCAGCCAAGTTACTCGAACTAAACTGTTTTTT. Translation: CASSQVTRTKLFF.